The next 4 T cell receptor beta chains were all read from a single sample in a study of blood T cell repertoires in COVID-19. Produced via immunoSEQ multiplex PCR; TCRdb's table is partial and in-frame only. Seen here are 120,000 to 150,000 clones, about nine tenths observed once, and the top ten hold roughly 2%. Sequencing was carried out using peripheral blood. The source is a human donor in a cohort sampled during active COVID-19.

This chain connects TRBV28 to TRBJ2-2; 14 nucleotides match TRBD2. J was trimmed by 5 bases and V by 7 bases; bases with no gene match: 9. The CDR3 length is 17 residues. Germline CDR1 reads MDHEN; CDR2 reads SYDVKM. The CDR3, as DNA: TGTGCCAGCATAGGGACTAGCGGGAGAAGGGGAACCGGGGAGCTGTTTTTT. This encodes CASIGTSGRRGTGELFF. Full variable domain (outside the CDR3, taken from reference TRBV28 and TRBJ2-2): DVKVTQSSRYLVKRTGEKVFLECVQDMDHENMFWYRQDPGLGLRLIYFSYDVKMKEKGDIPEGYSVSREKKERFSLILESASTNQTSMYLCASIGTSGRRGTGELFFGEGSRLTVL.

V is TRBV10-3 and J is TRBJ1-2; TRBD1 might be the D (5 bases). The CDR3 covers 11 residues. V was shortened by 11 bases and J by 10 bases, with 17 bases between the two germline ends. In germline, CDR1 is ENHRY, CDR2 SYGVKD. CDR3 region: CAAGDYVDYTF. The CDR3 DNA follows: TGTGCCGCGGGGGATTATGTTGACTACACCTTC.

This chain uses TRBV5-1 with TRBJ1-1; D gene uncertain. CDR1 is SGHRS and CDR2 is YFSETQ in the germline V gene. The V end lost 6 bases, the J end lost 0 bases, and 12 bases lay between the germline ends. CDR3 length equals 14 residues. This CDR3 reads CASKNLLMNTEAFF. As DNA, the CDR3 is TGCGCCAGCAAAAACTTACTTATGAACACTGAAGCTTTCTTT.

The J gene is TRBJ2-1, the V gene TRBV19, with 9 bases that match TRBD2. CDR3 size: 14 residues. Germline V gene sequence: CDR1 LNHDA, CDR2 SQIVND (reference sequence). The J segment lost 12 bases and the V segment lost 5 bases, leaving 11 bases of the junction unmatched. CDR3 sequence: CASSQAGGGMRQFF. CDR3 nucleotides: TGTGCCAGTAGTCAAGCGGGGGGAGGGATGAGGCAGTTCTTC.